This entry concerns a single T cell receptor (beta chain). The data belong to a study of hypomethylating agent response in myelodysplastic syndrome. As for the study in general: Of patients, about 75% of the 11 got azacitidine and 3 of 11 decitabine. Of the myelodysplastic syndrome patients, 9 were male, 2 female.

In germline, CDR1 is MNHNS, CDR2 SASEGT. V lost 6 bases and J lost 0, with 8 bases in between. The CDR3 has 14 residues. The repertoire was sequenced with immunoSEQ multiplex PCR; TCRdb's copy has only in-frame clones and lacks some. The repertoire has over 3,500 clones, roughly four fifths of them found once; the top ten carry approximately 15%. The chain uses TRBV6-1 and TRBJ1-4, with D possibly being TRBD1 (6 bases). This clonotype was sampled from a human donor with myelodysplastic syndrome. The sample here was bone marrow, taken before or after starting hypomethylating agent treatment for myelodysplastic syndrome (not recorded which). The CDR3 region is CASRDSTTNEKLFF. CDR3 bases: TGTGCCAGCAGGGACAGTACAACTAATGAAAAACTGTTTTTT.